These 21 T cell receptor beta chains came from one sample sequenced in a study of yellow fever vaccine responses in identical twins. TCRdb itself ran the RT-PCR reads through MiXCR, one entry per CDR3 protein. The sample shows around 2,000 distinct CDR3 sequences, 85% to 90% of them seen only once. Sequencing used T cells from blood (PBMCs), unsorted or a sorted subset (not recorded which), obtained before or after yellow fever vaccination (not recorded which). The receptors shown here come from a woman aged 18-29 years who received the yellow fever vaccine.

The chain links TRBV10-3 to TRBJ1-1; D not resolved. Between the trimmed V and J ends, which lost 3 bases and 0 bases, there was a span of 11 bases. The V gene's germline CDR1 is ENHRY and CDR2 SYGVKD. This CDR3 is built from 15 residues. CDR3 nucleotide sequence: TGTGCCATCAGTGATGATGTGAAGATGAACACTGAAGCTTTCTTT. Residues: CAISDDVKMNTEAFF.

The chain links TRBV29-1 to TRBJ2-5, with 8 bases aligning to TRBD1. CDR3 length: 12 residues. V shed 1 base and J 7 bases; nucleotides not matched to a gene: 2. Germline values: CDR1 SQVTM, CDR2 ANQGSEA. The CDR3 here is CSVEGQGRTQYF. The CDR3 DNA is TGCAGCGTTGAAGGACAGGGGAGGACCCAGTACTTC. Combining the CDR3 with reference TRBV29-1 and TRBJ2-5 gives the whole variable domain SAVISQKPSRDICQRGTSLTIQCQVDSQVTMMFWYRQQPGQSLTLIATANQGSEATYESGFVIDKFPISRPNLTFSTLTVSNMSPEDSSIYLCSVEGQGRTQYFGPGTRLLVL.

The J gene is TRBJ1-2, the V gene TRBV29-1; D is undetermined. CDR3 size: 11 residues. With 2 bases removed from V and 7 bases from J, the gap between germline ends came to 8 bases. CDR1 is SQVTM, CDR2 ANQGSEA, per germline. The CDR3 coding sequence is TGCAGCGTTGAATACAGTCTTGGCTACACCTTC. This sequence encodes CSVEYSLGYTF.

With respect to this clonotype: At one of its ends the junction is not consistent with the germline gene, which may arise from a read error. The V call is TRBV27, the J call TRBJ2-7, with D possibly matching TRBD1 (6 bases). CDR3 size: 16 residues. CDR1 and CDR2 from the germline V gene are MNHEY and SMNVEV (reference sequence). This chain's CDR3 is CTSSLNREGESYEQYF. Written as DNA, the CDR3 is TGCACCAGCAGTTTAAACAGGGAAGGGGAATCCTACGAGCAGTACTTC.

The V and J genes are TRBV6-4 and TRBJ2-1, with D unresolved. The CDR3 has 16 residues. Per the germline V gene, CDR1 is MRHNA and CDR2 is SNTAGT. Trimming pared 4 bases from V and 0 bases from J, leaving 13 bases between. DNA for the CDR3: TGTGCCAGCAGTGGGTATAGCAGAAGCTCCTACAATGAGCAGTTCTTC. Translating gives CASSGYSRSSYNEQFF.

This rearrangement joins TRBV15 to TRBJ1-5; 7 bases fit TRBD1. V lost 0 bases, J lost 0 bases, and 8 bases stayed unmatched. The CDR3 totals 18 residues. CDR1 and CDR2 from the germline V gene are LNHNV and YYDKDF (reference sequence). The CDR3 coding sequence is TGTGCCACCAGCAGAGATCGCCGGGACAGAGATAGCAATCAGCCCCAGCATTTT. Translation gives CATSRDRRDRDSNQPQHF.

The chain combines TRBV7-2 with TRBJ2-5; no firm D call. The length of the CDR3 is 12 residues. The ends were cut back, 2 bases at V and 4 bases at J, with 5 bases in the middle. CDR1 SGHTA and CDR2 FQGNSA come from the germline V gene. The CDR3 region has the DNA TGTGCCAGCAGCTTATTCCGAGAGACCCAGTACTTC. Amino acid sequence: CASSLFRETQYF. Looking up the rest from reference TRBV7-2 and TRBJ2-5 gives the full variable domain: GAGVSQSPSNKVTEKGKDVELRCDPISGHTALYWYRQSLGQGLEFLIYFQGNSAPDKSGLPSDRFSAERTGGSVSTLTIQRTQQEDSAVYLCASSLFRETQYFGPGTRLLVL.

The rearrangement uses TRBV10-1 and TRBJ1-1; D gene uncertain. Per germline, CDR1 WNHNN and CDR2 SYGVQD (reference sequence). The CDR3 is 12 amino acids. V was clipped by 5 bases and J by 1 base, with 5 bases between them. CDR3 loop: CASSSGNTEAFF. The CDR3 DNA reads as TGCGCCAGCAGTTCGGGGAACACTGAAGCTTTCTTT.

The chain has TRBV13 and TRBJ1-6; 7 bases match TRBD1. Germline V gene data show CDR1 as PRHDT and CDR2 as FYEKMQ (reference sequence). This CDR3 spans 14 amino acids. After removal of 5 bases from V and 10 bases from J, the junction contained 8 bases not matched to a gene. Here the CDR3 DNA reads TGTGCCAGCAGCGACGACAGGGTCGGGTCACCCCTCCACTTT. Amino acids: CASSDDRVGSPLHF.

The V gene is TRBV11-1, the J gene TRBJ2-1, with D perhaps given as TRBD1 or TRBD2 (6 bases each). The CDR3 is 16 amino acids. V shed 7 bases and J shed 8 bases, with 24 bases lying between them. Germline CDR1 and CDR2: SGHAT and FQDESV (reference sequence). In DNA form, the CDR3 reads TGTGCCAGCACCCCCGGGGGCCTGATGGGTTTCGATGAGCAGTTCTTC. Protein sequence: CASTPGGLMGFDEQFF.

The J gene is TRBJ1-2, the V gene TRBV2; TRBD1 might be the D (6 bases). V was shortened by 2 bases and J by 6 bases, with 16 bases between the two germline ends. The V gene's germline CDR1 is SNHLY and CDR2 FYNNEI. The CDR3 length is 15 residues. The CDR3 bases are TGTGCCAGCAGTGAAATTATCGGGGGCAAGGATGGCTACACCTTC. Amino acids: CASSEIIGGKDGYTF.

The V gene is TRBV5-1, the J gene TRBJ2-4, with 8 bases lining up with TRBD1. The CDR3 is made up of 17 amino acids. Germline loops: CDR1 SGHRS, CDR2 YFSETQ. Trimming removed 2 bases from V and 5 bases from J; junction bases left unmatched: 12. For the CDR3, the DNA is TGCGCCAGCAGCTTAAAGGGGACAGGAGAGGGGCAAAACATTCAGTACTTC. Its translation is CASSLKGTGEGQNIQYF.

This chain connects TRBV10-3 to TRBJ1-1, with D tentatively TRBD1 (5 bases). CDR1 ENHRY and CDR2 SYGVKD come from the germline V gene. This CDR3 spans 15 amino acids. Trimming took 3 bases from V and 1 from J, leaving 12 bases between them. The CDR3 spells CAISETGLQNTEAFF. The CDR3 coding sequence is TGTGCCATCAGTGAAACAGGTCTACAGAACACTGAAGCTTTCTTT.

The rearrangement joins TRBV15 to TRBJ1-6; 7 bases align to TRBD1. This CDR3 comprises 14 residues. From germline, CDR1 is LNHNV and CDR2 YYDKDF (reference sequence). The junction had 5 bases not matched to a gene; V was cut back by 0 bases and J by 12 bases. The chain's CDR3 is CATSREWTGGPLHF. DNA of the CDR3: TGTGCCACCAGCAGAGAATGGACAGGAGGACCCCTCCACTTT.

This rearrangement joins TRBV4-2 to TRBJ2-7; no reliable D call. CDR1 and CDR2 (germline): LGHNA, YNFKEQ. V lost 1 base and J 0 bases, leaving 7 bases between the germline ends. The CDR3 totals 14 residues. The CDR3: CASSQGRLSYEQYF. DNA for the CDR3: TGTGCCAGCAGCCAAGGCAGGCTCTCCTACGAGCAGTACTTC.

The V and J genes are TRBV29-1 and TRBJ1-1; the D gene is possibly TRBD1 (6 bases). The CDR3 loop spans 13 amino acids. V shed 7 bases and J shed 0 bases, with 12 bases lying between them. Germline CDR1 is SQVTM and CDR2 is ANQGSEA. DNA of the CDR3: TGCAGCGCCAACCGGGACATGAACACTGAAGCTTTCTTT. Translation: CSANRDMNTEAFF.

CDR3 in DNA: TGTGCCAGCAGTCGCCACACTAGCGGGAGCACAGATACGCAGTATTTT. Protein: CASSRHTSGSTDTQYF. The chain has TRBV3-1 and TRBJ2-3; 9 positions match TRBD2. The germline V gene has CDR1 LGHDT and CDR2 YNNKEL (reference sequence). CDR3 length equals 16 residues. J was trimmed by 0 bases and V by 6 bases; bases with no gene match: 7.

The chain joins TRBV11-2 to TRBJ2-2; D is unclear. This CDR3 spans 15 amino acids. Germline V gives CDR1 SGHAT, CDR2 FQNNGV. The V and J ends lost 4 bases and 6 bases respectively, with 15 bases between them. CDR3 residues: CASSSQRSSAGELFF. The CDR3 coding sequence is TGTGCCAGCAGCTCTCAAAGGAGTTCTGCCGGGGAGCTGTTTTTT. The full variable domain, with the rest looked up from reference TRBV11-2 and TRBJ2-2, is EAGVAQSPRYKIIEKRQSVAFWCNPISGHATLYWYQQILGQGPKLLIQFQNNGVVDDSQLPKDRFSAERLKGVDSTLKIQPAKLEDSAVYLCASSSQRSSAGELFFGEGSRLTVL.

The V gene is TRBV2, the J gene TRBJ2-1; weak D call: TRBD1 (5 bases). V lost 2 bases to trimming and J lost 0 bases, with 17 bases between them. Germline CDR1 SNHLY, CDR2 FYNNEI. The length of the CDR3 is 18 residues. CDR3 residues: CASSENGEGDSSYNEQFF. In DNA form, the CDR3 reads TGTGCCAGCAGTGAAAATGGGGAAGGGGATAGCTCCTACAATGAGCAGTTCTTC.

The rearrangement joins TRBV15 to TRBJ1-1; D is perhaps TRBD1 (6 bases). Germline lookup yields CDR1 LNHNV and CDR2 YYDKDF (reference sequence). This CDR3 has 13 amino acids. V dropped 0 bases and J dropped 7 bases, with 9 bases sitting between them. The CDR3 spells CATSRDKGGEAFF. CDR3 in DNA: TGTGCCACCAGCAGAGATAAGGGGGGTGAAGCTTTCTTT.

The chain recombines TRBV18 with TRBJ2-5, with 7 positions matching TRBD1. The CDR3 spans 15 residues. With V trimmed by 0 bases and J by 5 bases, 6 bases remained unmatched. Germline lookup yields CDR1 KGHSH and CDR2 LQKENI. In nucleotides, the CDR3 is TGTGCCAGCTCACCACCGTCACAGGGGCCGGAGACCCAGTACTTC. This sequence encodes CASSPPSQGPETQYF.